Sequencing of this TCR beta chain was carried out in a study of beta chain features in type 1 diabetes. Whole-study findings and limits: In every one of the four CD4+ subsets, TCRB CDR3s were moderately but significantly shorter in Type 1 diabetes patients.

Every isolated RNA sample was fully reverse transcribed, so sequencing captured expressed TCRB transcripts. Some clones are missing from TCRdb's copy, which holds only in-frame ones; the method was immunoSEQ multiplex PCR. There are just over 450,000 clones in the sample; approximately 28% occur only once, and 0.065% lies in the top ten. Concerning this clone itself: Its antigen is unknown.

Sequencing used naive CD4+ T cells from blood. The sequence derives from a man between 18 and 35 years old in good health.

CDR3 region: CSVAREGRDEQFF. Here the CDR3 DNA reads TGCAGCGTTGCGCGGGAGGGCCGCGATGAGCAGTTCTTC. The chain is built from TRBV29-1 and TRBJ2-1, with TRBD2 matching 9 bases. Germline V lookup: CDR1 SQVTM, CDR2 ANQGSEA. CDR3 length: 13 amino acids. The junction had 6 bases not matched to a gene; V was cut back by 4 bases and J by 8 bases.